This T cell receptor beta chain emerged from a study of post-analysis software for immune sequencing data. About the research overall: The study covered relapsing-remitting, secondary progressive and progressive-relapsing courses of multiple sclerosis.

Sequencing libraries made from TCR beta cDNA carried unique molecular identifiers. TCRdb ran MiXCR on the PCR reads and lists one entry per CDR3 protein. The sample includes hundreds of thousands of distinct CDR3 sequences, 44% of them seen just once. Study-wide points: Normalized Chao1 diversity was significantly lower in multiple sclerosis patients than in controls. Included in a set of five TRBV segments more frequent in patients than controls were TRBV5-6, TRBV5-1 and TRBV20-1.

Germline CDR1 and CDR2: LGHDT and YNNKEL (reference sequence). The CDR3 consists of 14 residues. V lost 4 bases, J lost 5 bases, and 11 bases lay in between. With regard to this clonotype: Antigen unknown.

The receptor was derived from a girl aged 5-17 years with multiple sclerosis. The chain joins TRBV3-1 to TRBJ2-2; D gene ambiguous. Sequencing was performed on blood. CDR3 in amino acids: CASSPPDRTGELFF. The DNA of the CDR3 is TGTGCCAGCAGCCCCCCCGATAGAACCGGGGAGCTGTTTTTT.